This TCR beta chain was recorded in a study of metastatic and nonmetastatic thyroid tumors. Looking at the study overall: Repertoire data that came from the blood and tumor or nodule tissue of malignant and benign thyroid patients were compared.

Thyroid surgery took place with no prior treatment in any patient. Germline CDR1 reads DFQATT; CDR2 reads SNEGSKA (reference sequence). This CDR3 spans 16 amino acids. The V and J ends lost 5 bases and 0 bases, in that order; junction bases with no gene match: 6. As to this clone: Its target is unknown.

Study-level results: For both blood and tumor, malignant thyroid tumors reportedly showed significantly higher TCR beta diversity than benign nodules did.

As processed by the authors: A classifier of distant metastasis in papillary thyroid cancer was built from CDR3 differences (across clinicopathological groups). Using MiXCR, TCRdb reanalyzed the PCR reads. TCRdb, not the original authors, processed these V and J calls. The table has 8,000 to 10,000 clones, approximately 31% seen once; the top ten hold around 16%. The sequenced sample consisted of adjacent normal tissue. This clonotype originated in a female donor with papillary thyroid cancer or a benign thyroid nodule (not recorded which). Some clones in this sample may be carry-over from other donors' samples. J is TRBJ1-4 and V is TRBV20-1; 10 bases fit TRBD1. CDR3 nucleotides: TGCAGTGCTGATGGGACAGGGGATTCAACTAATGAAAAACTGTTTTTT. It specifies CSADGTGDSTNEKLFF.